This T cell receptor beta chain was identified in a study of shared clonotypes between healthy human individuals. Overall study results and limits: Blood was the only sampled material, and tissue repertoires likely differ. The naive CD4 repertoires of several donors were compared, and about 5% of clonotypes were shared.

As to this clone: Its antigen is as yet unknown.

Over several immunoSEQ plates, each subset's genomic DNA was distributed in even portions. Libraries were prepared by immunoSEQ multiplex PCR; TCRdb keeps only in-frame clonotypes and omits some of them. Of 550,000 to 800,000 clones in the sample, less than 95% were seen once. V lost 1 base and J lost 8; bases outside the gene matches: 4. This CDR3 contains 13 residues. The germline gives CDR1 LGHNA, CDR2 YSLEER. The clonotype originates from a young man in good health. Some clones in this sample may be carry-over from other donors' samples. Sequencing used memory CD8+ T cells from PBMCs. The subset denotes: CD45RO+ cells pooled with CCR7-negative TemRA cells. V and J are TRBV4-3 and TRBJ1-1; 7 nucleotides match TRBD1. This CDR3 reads CASSQATGTEAFF. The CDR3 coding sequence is TGCGCCAGCAGCCAAGCGACAGGGACCGAAGCTTTCTTT.